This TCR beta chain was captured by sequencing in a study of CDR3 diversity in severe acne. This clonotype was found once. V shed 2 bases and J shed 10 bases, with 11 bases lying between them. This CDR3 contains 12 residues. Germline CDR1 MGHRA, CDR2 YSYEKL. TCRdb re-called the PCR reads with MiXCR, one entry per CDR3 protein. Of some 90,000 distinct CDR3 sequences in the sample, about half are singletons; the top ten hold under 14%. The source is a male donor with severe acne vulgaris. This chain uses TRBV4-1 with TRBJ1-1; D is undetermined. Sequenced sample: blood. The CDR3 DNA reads TGCGCCAGCAGCCAATATCCGGAGGTAGCTTTCTTT. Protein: CASSQYPEVAFF.